This T cell receptor (beta chain) was observed in a study of blood T cell repertoires in COVID-19. Trimming cost V 2 bases and J 7 bases; bases outside gene matches: 9. The CDR3 is 15 residues long. Germline CDR1 reads KGHSH; CDR2 reads LQKENI. Data came from immunoSEQ multiplex PCR; TCRdb stores just in-frame clones and leaves some out. The top ten hold around 4.7% of the sample, which has 80,000 to 100,000 clones, about 95% seen once. The TCR was taken from a human donor with active COVID-19. The donor label of this sample is uncertain. The chain links TRBV18 to TRBJ2-7; TRBD1 agrees at 9 bases. The sequenced sample consisted of peripheral blood. The CDR3 loop reads CASSPGGTGLVEQYF. CDR3 DNA sequence: TGTGCCAGCTCACCAGGGGGGACAGGGCTGGTGGAGCAGTACTTC.